This section outlines one T cell receptor beta chain sequence together with its context. The antigen remains unidentified. The data stem from a study of cytomegalovirus exposure and HLA in healthy donors. V lost 5 bases to trimming and J lost 5 bases; unmatched junction nucleotides: 7. Germline V gene data show CDR1 as SEHNR and CDR2 as FQNEAQ (reference sequence). The CDR3 runs to 17 residues. A multiplex PCR was run with 60 Vbeta primers and 13 Jbeta primers. Under the authors' procedure: Later reanalysis found 80 million or so unique TCR beta chains, around 10 million of them shared. Libraries were prepared by immunoSEQ multiplex PCR; TCRdb keeps only in-frame clonotypes and omits some of them. V, J and clone size are those of that table, while D and trimming were read from the DNA. The sample lists 75,000 to 95,000 clones, just under 70% occurring once. At collection, donors were nominally healthy, but unrecorded immune exposures were probable.

General study points: Being productive about 87% or about 30% of the time was typical of most TCR beta V segments in an earlier analysis. A likely sequencing artifact accounted for one observed cluster of highly shared sequence variants.

Sample: PBMCs. The chain has TRBV7-9 and TRBJ2-3; TRBD2 aligns across 16 bases. The clonotype was recovered from a man aged 45 to 65 in good health and CMV-seronegative. CDR3 residues: CASSPPGLAGGRDTQYF. Here the CDR3 DNA reads TGTGCCAGCAGCCCCCCGGGACTAGCGGGGGGGCGAGATACGCAGTATTTT.